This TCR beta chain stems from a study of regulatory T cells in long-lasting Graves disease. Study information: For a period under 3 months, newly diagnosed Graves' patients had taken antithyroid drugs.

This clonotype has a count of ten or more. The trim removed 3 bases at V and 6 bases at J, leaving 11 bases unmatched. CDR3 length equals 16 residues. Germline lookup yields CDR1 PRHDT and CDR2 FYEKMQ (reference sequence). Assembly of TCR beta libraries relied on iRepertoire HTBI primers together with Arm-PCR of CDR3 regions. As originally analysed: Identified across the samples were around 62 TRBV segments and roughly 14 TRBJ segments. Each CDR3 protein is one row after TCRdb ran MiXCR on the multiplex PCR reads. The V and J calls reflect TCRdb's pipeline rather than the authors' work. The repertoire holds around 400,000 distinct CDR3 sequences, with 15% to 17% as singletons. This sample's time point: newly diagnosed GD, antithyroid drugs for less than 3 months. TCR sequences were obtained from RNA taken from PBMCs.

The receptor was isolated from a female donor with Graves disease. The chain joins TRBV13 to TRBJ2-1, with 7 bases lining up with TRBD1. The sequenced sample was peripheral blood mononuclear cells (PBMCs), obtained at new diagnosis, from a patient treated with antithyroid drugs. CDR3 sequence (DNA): TGTGCCAGCAGCTTTAGAGGGGGCTCCCCCGGCAATGAGCAGTTCTTC. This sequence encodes CASSFRGGSPGNEQFF.